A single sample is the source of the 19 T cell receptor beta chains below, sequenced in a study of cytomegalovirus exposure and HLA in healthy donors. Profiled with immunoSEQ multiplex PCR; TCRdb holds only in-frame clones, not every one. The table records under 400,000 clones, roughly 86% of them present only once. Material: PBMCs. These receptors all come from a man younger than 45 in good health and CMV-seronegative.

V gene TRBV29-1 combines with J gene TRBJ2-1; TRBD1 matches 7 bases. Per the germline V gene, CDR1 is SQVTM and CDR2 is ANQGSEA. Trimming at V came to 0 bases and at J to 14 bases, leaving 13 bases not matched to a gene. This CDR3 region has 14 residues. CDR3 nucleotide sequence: TGCAGCGTTGAAGAAGTCCGGGGACAGACAACGGAGTTCTTC. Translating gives CSVEEVRGQTTEFF.

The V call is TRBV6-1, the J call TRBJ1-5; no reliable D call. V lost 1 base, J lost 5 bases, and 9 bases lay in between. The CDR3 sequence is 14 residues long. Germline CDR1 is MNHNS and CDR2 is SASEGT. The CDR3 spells CASSEGGIHQPQHF. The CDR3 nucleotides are TGTGCCAGCAGTGAAGGAGGGATCCATCAGCCCCAGCATTTT.

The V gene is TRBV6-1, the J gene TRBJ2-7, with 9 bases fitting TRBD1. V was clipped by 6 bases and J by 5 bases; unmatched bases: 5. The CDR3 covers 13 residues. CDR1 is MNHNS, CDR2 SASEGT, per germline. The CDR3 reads CASRGTGKDEQYF. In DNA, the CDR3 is TGTGCCAGCAGGGGGACAGGGAAGGACGAGCAGTACTTC.

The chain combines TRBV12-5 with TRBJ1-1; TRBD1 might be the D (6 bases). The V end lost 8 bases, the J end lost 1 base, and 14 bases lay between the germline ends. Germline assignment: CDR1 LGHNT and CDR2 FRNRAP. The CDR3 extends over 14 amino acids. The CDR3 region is CASRMGATNTEAFF. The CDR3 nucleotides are TGTGCTAGTCGGATGGGGGCGACGAACACTGAAGCTTTCTTT.

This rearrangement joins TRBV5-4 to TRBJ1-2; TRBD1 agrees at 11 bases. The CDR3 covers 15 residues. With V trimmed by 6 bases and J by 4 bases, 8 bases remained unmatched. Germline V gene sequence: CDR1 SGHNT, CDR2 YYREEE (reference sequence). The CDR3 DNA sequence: TGTGCCAGCAACACCGGGACAGGGGGGGCCTATGGCTACACCTTC. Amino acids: CASNTGTGGAYGYTF.

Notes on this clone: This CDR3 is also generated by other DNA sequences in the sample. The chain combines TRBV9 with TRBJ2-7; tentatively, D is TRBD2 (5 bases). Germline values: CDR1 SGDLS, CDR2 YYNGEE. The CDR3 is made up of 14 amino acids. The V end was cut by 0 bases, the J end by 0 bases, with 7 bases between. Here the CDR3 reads CASSVGGISYEQYF. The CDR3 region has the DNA TGTGCCAGCAGCGTAGGAGGGATCTCCTACGAGCAGTACTTC.

CDR3 loop: CASSLAHPGENEQYF. In DNA, the CDR3 is TGTGCCAGCAGCTTAGCGCATCCGGGAGAGAACGAGCAGTACTTC. This chain links TRBV7-9 with TRBJ2-7, with TRBD2 as a possible D gene (6 bases). Germline values: CDR1 SEHNR, CDR2 FQNEAQ (reference sequence). This CDR3 contains 15 residues. Trimming shortened V by 0 bases and J by 5 bases, and 14 bases separated the two germline ends.

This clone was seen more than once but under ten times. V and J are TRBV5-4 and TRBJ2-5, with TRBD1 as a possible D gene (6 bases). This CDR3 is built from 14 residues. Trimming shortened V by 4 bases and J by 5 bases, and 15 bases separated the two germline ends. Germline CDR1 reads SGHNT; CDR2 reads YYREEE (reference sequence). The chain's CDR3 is CASSHGTSGETQYF. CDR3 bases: TGTGCCAGCAGCCACGGGACATCCGGGGAGACCCAGTACTTC.

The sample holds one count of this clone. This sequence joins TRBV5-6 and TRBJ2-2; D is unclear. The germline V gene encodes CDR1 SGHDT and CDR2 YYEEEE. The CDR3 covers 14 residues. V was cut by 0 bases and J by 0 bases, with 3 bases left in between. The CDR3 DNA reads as TGTGCCAGCAGCTTGGCAGCGAACACCGGGGAGCTGTTTTTT. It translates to CASSLAANTGELFF.

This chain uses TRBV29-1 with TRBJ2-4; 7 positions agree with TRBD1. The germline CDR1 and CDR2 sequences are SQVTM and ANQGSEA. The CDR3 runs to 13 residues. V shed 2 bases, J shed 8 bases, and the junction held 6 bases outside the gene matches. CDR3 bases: TGCAGCGTTGAACGACAGGGTTCGTACATTCAGTACTTC. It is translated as CSVERQGSYIQYF.

In DNA, the CDR3 is TGTGCCAGCAGTAGGCCGGGACAGGGGACTTACGAGCAGTACTTC. This encodes CASSRPGQGTYEQYF. The chain carries TRBV7-6 and TRBJ2-7, with TRBD1 matching over 10 bases. Germline CDR1 and CDR2: SGHVS and FNYEAQ. The CDR3 totals 15 residues. V shed 6 bases, J shed 4 bases, and the junction held 9 bases outside the gene matches.

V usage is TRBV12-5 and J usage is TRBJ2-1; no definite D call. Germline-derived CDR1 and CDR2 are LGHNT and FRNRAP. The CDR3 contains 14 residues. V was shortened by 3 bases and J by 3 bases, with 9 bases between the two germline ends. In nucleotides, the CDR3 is TGTGCTAGTGGTTTTTTTGGGCTCTACAATGAGCAGTTCTTC. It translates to CASGFFGLYNEQFF.

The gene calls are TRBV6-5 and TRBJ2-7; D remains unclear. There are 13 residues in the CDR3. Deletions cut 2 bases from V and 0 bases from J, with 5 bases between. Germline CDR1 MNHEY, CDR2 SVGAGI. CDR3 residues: CASSYVNSYEQYF. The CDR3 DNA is TGTGCCAGCAGTTACGTCAACTCCTACGAGCAGTACTTC.

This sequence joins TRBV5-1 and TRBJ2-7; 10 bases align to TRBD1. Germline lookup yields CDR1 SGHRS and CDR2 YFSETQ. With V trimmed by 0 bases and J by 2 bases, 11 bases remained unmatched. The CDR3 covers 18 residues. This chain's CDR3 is CASSLGTGGRLGPYEQYF. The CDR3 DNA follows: TGCGCCAGCAGCTTGGGGACAGGGGGTCGTCTCGGGCCCTACGAGCAGTACTTC. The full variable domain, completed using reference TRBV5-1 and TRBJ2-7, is KAGVTQTPRYLIKTRGQQVTLSCSPISGHRSVSWYQQTPGQGLQFLFEYFSETQRNKGNFPGRFSGRQFSNSRSEMNVSTLELGDSALYLCASSLGTGGRLGPYEQYFGPGTRLTVT.

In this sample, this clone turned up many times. The CDR3 nucleotides read TGTGCCAGCAGCCAAGATGAGGACTATGGCTACACCTTC. Its translation: CASSQDEDYGYTF. This chain connects TRBV4-2 to TRBJ1-2; D is unclear. Trimming took off 0 bases at V and 3 bases at J, with 5 bases between the two ends. Germline V gives CDR1 LGHNA, CDR2 YNFKEQ. The length of the CDR3 is 13 residues.

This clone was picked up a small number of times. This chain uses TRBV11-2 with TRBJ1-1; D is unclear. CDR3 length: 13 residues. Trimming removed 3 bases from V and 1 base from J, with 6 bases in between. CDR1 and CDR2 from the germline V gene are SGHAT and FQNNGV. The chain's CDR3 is CASSFQENTEAFF. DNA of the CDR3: TGTGCCAGCAGCTTCCAGGAGAACACTGAAGCTTTCTTT.

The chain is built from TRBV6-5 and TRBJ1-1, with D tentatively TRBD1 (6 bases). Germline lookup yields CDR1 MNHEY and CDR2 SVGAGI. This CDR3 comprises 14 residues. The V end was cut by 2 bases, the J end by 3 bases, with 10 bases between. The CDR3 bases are TGTGCCAGCAGTTACGCAACAGGGTACACTGAAGCTTTCTTT. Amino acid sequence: CASSYATGYTEAFF.

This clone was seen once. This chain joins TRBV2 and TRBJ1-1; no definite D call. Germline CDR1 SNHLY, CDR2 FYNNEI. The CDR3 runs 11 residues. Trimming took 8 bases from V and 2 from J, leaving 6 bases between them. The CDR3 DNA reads TGTGCCAGCGGCACCAACACTGAAGCTTTCTTT. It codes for CASGTNTEAFF.

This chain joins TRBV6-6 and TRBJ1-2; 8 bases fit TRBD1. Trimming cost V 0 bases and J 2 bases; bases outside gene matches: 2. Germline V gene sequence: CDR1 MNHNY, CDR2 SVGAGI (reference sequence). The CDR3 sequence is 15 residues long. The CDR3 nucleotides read TGTGCCAGCAGTTACTCGACAGGGGCGAACTATGGCTACACCTTC. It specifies CASSYSTGANYGYTF.